The 13 T cell receptor beta chains reported below all come from one sample, sequenced in a study of blood T cell repertoires in COVID-19. The method was immunoSEQ multiplex PCR; TCRdb's version includes in-frame clones alone and lacks a portion of them. The sample lists just over 300,000 clones, approximately 86% occurring once. The source material was peripheral blood. The receptor set was obtained from a man younger than 35 with active or convalescent COVID-19.

The chain combines TRBV21-1 with TRBJ2-1; the D call TRBD2 from the table was never checked on the DNA. TRBV21-1 is a pseudogene segment. The CDR3 covers 22 residues. CDR3 in amino acids: CASSKFYSEFRLAGTGENEQFF. In DNA form, the CDR3 reads TGTGCCAGCAGCAAATTTTATTCGGAATTTCGACTAGCGGGGACCGGAGAGAATGAGCAGTTCTTC.

A remark on this clone: Distinct nucleotide sequences in the sample also encode this CDR3. The chain has TRBV12-3 or TRBV12-4 and TRBJ1-1; D remains unclear. The CDR3 contains 12 residues. Trimming removed 3 bases at V and 2 bases at J, with 4 bases between. DNA for the CDR3: TGTGCCAGCAGTTTCGGTAACACTGAAGCTTTCTTT. This encodes CASSFGNTEAFF.

This chain connects TRBV5-6 to TRBJ1-2; D is ambiguous. V lost 2 bases to trimming and J lost 4 bases, with 6 bases between them. Germline V gene sequence: CDR1 SGHDT, CDR2 YYEEEE. The CDR3 has 12 residues. CDR3 nucleotide sequence: TGTGCCAGCAGCTTAGCCCCCTATGGCTACACCTTC. Translation gives CASSLAPYGYTF.

The rearrangement uses TRBV5-1 and TRBJ2-7; the D gene is possibly TRBD2 (6 bases). Germline V gives CDR1 SGHRS, CDR2 YFSETQ. Trimming took 4 bases from V and 6 from J, leaving 17 bases between them. CDR3 length: 14 residues. Here the CDR3 reads CASSRDSDSVEQYF. The CDR3 region has the DNA TGCGCCAGCAGCCGGGACTCCGATTCAGTCGAGCAGTACTTC.

The J gene is TRBJ2-7, the V gene TRBV11-2; TRBD2 is a possible D gene (6 bases). Germline V gene sequence: CDR1 SGHAT, CDR2 FQNNGV. The V end was cut by 1 base, the J end by 5 bases, with 15 bases between. CDR3 length equals 15 residues. The DNA for the CDR3 is TGTGCCAGCAGCTTAGTCCCCCTAGCGATGCACGAGCAGTACTTC. Its translation: CASSLVPLAMHEQYF.

The genes are TRBV7-9 and TRBJ1-4, with 8 bases lining up with TRBD1. V was pared by 6 bases and J by 6 bases, with 9 bases of the junction left unmatched. Germline V gives CDR1 SEHNR, CDR2 FQNEAQ (reference sequence). The CDR3 runs to 15 residues. The CDR3 spells CASRMTGDGYEKLFF. The CDR3 bases are TGTGCCAGCAGAATGACAGGGGACGGGTATGAAAAACTGTTTTTT.

Only a few counts were recorded for this clone. J is TRBJ2-7 and V is TRBV7-9; possibly TRBD2 for D (5 bases). Trimming cost V 6 bases and J 4 bases, with 10 bases left between them. The CDR3 is 12 amino acids. Germline lookup yields CDR1 SEHNR and CDR2 FQNEAQ (reference sequence). CDR3: CASSDRGYEQYF. The CDR3 DNA sequence: TGTGCCAGCAGTGACCGGGGTTACGAGCAGTACTTC.

V gene TRBV10-3 combines with J gene TRBJ1-5; D is possibly TRBD1 (6 bases). Trimming took 8 bases from V and 1 from J, leaving 12 bases between them. This CDR3 has 14 amino acids. In germline, CDR1 is ENHRY, CDR2 SYGVKD. CDR3: CAISGQGSNQPQHF. CDR3 DNA: TGTGCCATCTCGGGGCAGGGGAGCAATCAGCCCCAGCATTTT.

This sequence joins TRBV11-1 and TRBJ2-3; D may be TRBD1 (5 bases). The V and J ends lost 2 bases and 6 bases respectively, with 18 bases between them. This CDR3 comprises 16 residues. Germline V lookup: CDR1 SGHAT, CDR2 FQDESV (reference sequence). The CDR3 coding sequence is TGTGCCAGCAGCTTAATGCAGGGTCTAGGGTTGGATACGCAGTATTTT. This codes for CASSLMQGLGLDTQYF.

A single count supports this clone. The rearrangement joins TRBV27 to TRBJ2-3, with D possibly matching TRBD2 (6 bases). The CDR3 consists of 18 residues. Germline-derived CDR1 and CDR2 are MNHEY and SMNVEV (reference sequence). Trimming took off 3 bases at V and 2 bases at J, with 21 bases between the two ends. The chain's CDR3 is CASSFTLPREYPTDTQYF. The DNA for the CDR3 is TGTGCCAGCAGTTTTACTCTACCCCGGGAGTACCCCACAGATACGCAGTATTTT.

The gene calls are TRBV19 and TRBJ1-6, with D unclear. Germline V gene data show CDR1 as LNHDA and CDR2 as SQIVND (reference sequence). This CDR3 contains 16 residues. V was pared by 0 bases and J by 4 bases, with 10 bases between. The CDR3 coding sequence is TGTGCCAGTAGTATAGATCTCTACGGTTATAATTCACCCCTCCACTTT. Residues: CASSIDLYGYNSPLHF.

A note on this clone: At the DNA level, this CDR3 is encoded by other sequences in the same sample as well. The chain has TRBV5-1 and TRBJ2-7, with a possible D match to TRBD1 (6 bases). Germline V CDR1 and CDR2: SGHRS, YFSETQ. The CDR3 has 12 residues. V lost 4 bases, J lost 5 bases, and 10 bases lay in between. The CDR3 sequence is CASSIQGNEQYF. CDR3 nucleotides: TGCGCCAGCAGCATACAGGGTAACGAGCAGTACTTC.

The CDR3 nucleotides are TGTGCCAGCAGTGAGGGACAGAACACTGAAGCTTTCTTT. It encodes CASSEGQNTEAFF. This chain joins TRBV6-4 and TRBJ1-1, with a possible D match to TRBD1 (6 bases). Germline values: CDR1 MRHNA, CDR2 SNTAGT. The CDR3 runs to 13 residues. Trimming pared 3 bases from V and 1 base from J, leaving 6 bases between.